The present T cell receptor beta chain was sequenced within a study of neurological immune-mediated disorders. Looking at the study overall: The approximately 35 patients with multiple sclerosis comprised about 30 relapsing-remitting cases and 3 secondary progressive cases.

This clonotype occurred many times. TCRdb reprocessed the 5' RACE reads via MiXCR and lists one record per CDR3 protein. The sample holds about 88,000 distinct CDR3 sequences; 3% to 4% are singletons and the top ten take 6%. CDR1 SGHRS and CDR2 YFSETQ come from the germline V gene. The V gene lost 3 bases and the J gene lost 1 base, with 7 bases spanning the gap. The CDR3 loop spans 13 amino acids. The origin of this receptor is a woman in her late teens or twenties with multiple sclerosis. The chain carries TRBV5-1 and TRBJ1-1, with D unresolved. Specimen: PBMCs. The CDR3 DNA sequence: TGCGCCAGCAGCTCAGACCAGAACACTGAAGCTTTCTTT. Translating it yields CASSSDQNTEAFF.